The rows below give T cell receptor beta chains drawn from one sample of a study of prognosis after radiotherapy for stage I lung cancer. One entry per CDR3 protein, called by TCRdb with MiXCR from the multiplex PCR reads. This table has roughly 13,000 distinct CDR3 sequences, around a quarter appearing once. The specimen was PBMCs, collected before or after stereotactic body radiation therapy (not recorded which). These receptors were taken from a donor over 45 with non-small cell lung cancer. Both conserved end residues are part of each CDR3. D genes are given only for firm matches. For some rows the clone size is stated as once, few or many, or as a class when expanded; others skip it.

>TRBJ2-7|medium-sized|TRBV20-1|TRBD1
TGCAGTGCAAAGGGACAGGGAGGATTAAGCTCCTACGAGCAGTACTTC
CSAKGQGGLSSYEQYF
>TRBJ2-5|many|TRBV11-2|.
TGTGCCAGCAGCTTAGAAGTGGGGCGGGGGACCCAGTACTTC
CASSLEVGRGTQYF
>TRBJ2-5|many|TRBV2|.
TGTGCCAGCAGTTACAGTCAAGAGACCCAGTACTTC
CASSYSQETQYF
>TRBJ2-7|many|TRBV7-9|.
TGTGCCAGCAGCGCCTCCTACGAGCAGTACTTC
CASSASYEQYF
>TRBJ2-1|many|TRBV30|.
TGTGCCTGGAGTGTATCTCCGGGGCGTCACTTC
CAWSVSPGRHF
>TRBJ2-6|many|TRBV2|.
TGTGCCATCCTTGGGGCCAACGTCCTGACTTTC
CAILGANVLTF
>TRBJ2-1|many|TRBV27|TRBD1
TGTGCCAGCAGTACCTGGGACAGGGGTAGGAATGAGCAGTTCTTC
CASSTWDRGRNEQFF
>TRBJ2-6|medium-sized|TRBV7-9|TRBD1
TGTGCCAGCAGCTCTAGACAGGGGAATTCTGGGGCCAACGTCCTGACTTTC
CASSSRQGNSGANVLTF
>TRBJ1-1|.|TRBV27|.
TGTGCCAGCAGTTTGCGTCAGGGGACCGGAGGGAGGACTGAAGCTTTCTTT
CASSLRQGTGGRTEAFF
>TRBJ2-7|many|TRBV18|TRBD2
TGTGCCAGCTCACGATCGACTAGCGGGAGAGGGTCCGAGCAGTACTTC
CASSRSTSGRGSEQYF
>TRBJ2-7|medium-sized|TRBV20-1|.
TGCAGTGCTACTTCAGGAGTGGGGCAGTACTTC
CSATSGVGQYF
>TRBJ2-3|many|TRBV2|.
TGTGCCAGCGGAATATTGAATACGCAGTATTTT
CASGILNTQYF
>TRBJ2-7|.|TRBV7-8|TRBD2
TGTGCCAGCAGCCTAGAGGGCGGTAGCGGGAGCTCCGAGCAGTACTTC
CASSLEGGSGSSEQYF